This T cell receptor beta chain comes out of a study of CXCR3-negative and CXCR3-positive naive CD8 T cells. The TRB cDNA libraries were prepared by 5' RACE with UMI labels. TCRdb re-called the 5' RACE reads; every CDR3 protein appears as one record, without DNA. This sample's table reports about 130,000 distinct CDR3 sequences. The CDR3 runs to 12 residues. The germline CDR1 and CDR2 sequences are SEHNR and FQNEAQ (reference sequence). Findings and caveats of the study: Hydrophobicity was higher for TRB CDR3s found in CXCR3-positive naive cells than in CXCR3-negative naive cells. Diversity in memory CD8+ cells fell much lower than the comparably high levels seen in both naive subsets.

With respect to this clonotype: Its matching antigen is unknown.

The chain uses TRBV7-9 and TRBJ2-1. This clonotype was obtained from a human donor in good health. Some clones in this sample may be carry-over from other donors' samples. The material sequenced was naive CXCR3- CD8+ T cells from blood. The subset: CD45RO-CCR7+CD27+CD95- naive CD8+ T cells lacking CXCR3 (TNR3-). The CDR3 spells CASRRRRDEQFF.